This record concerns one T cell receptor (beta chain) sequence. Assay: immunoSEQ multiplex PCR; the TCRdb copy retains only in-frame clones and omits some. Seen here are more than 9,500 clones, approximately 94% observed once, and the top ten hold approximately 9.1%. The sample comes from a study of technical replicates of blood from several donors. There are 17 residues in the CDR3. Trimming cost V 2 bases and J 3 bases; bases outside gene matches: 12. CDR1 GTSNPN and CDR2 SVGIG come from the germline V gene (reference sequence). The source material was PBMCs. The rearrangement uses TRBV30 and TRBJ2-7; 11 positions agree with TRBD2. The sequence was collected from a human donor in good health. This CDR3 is CAWSLGKLAGGVYEQYF. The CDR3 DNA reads TGTGCCTGGAGTCTAGGAAAATTAGCGGGAGGGGTCTACGAGCAGTACTTC.